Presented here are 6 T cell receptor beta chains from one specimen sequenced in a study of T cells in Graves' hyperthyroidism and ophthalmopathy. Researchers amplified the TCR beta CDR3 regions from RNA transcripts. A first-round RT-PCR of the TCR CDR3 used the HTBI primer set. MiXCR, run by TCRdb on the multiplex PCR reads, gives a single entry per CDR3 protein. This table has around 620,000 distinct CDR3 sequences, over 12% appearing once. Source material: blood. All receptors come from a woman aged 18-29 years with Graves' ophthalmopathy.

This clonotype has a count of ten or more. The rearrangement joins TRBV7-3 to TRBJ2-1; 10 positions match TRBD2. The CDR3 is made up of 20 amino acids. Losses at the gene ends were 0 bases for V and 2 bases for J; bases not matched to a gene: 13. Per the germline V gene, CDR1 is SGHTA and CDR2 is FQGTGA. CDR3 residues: CASSLTVPSGRSGTYNEQFF. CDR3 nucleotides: TGTGCCAGCAGCTTAACAGTCCCTAGCGGGAGATCGGGCACCTACAATGAGCAGTTCTTC.

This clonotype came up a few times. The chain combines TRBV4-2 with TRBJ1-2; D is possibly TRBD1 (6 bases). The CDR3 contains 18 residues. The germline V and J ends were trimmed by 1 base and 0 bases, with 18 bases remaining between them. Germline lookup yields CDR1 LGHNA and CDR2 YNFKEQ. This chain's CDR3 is CASSQALRDNRANYGYTF. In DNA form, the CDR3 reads TGTGCCAGCAGCCAAGCTCTTAGGGACAACCGAGCTAACTATGGCTACACCTTC.

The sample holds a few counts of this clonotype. CDR3 bases: TGTGCCAGCACCCGAACAGGGGGATTCTCTGGAAACACCATATATTTT. Residues: CASTRTGGFSGNTIYF. V is TRBV6-1 and J is TRBJ1-3; 8 bases are a match to TRBD1. Germline CDR1 is MNHNS and CDR2 is SASEGT. This CDR3 spans 16 amino acids. J lost 0 bases, V lost 7 bases, and 8 bases had no gene match.

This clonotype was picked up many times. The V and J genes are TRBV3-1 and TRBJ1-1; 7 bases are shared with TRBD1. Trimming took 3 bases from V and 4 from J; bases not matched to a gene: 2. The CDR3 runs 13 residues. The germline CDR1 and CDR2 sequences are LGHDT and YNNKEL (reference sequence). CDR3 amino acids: CASSQDRITEAFF. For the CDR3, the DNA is TGTGCCAGCAGCCAGGACAGGATCACTGAAGCTTTCTTT.

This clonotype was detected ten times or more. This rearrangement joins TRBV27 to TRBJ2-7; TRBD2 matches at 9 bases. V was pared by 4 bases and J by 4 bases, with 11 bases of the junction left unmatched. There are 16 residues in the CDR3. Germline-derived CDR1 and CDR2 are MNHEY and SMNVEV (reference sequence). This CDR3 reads CASSYTGTSLGYEQYF. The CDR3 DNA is TGTGCCAGCAGTTATACCGGGACTAGCCTGGGGTACGAGCAGTACTTC.

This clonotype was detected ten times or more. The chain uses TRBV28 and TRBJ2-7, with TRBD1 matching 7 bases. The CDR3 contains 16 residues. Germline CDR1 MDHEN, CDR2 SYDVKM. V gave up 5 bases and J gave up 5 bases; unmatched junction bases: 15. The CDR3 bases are TGTGCCAGCAGTCTATTAAGACTGAGACAGGGCCACGAGCAGTACTTC. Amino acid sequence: CASSLLRLRQGHEQYF.